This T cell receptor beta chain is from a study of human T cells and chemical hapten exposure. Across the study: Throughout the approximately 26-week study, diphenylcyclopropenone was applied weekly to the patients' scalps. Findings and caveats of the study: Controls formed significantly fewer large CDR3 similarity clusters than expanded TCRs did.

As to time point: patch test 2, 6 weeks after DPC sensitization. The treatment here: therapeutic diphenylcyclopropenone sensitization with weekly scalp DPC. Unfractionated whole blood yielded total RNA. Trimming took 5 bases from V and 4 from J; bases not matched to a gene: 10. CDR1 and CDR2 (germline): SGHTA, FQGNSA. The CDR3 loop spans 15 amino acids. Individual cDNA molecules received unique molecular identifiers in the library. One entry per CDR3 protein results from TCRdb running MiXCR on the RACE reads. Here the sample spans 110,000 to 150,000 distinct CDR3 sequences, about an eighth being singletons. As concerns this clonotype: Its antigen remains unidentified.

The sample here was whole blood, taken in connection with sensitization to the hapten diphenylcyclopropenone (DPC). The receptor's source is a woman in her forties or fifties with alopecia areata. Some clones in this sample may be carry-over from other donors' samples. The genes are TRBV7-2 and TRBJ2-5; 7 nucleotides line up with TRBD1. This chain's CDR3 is CASSPEQGRGETQYF. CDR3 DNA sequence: TGTGCCAGCAGCCCAGAACAGGGGAGAGGAGAGACCCAGTACTTC. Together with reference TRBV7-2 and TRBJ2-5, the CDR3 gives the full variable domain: GAGVSQSPSNKVTEKGKDVELRCDPISGHTALYWYRQSLGQGLEFLIYFQGNSAPDKSGLPSDRFSAERTGGSVSTLTIQRTQQEDSAVYLCASSPEQGRGETQYFGPGTRLLVL.